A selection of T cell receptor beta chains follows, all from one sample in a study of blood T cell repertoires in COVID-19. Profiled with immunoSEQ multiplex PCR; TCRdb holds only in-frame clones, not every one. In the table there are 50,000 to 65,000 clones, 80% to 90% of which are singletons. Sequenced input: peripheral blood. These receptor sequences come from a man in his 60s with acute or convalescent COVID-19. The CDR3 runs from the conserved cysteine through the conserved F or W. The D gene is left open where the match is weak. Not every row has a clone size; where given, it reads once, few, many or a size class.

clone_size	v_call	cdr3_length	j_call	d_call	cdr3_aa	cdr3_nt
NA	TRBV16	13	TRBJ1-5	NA	CASSQLGGQPQHF	TGTGCCAGCAGCCAACTAGGGGGTCAGCCCCAGCATTTT
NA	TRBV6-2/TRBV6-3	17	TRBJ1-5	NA	CASSYSMAGAGGQPQHF	TGTGCCAGCAGTTACTCGATGGCAGGGGCGGGAGGTCAGCCCCAGCATTTT
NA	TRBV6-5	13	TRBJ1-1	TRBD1	CATLPTGYTEAFF	TGTGCCACCTTGCCGACAGGGTACACTGAAGCTTTCTTT
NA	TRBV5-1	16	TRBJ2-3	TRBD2	CASSQGLAGAGDTQYF	TGCGCCAGCAGCCAGGGACTAGCGGGAGCGGGAGATACGCAGTATTTT
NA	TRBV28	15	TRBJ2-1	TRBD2	CASSLAGGSYNEQFF	TGTGCCAGCAGTTTAGCGGGGGGCTCCTACAATGAGCAGTTCTTC
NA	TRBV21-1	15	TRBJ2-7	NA	CASSKGWGGSYEQYF	TGTGCCAGCAGCAAAGGGTGGGGGGGCTCCTACGAGCAGTACTTC
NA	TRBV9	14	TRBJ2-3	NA	CASSFWTSTDTQYF	TGTGCCAGCAGCTTCTGGACTAGCACAGATACGCAGTATTTT
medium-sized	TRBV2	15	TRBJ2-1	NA	CASSTPRVAEEEQFF	TGTGCCAGCAGTACGCCCAGGGTGGCGGAAGAGGAGCAGTTCTTC
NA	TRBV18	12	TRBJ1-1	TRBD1	CASEGADTEAFF	TGTGCCAGCGAGGGGGCGGACACTGAAGCTTTCTTT
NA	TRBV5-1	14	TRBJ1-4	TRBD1	CASSGTGGLEKLFF	TGCGCCAGCAGCGGGACAGGGGGCCTTGAAAAACTGTTTTTT
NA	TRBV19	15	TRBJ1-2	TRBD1	CASTGGDSSNYGYTF	TGTGCCAGTACTGGAGGGGACAGCTCTAACTATGGCTACACCTTC
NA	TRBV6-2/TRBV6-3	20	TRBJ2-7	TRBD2	CASSYSFAGRGLAGSLEQYF	TGTGCCAGCAGTTACTCGTTCGCCGGCAGAGGACTAGCGGGATCCCTCGAGCAGTACTTC
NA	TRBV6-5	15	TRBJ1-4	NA	CASSPGTSGMEKLFF	TGTGCCAGCAGTCCGGGGACATCAGGAATGGAAAAACTGTTTTTT
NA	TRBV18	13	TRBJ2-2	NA	CASSRTRTGELFF	TGTGCCAGCTCACGTACGAGGACCGGGGAGCTGTTTTTT
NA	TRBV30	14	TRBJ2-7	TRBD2	CAWSVWGGLYEQYF	TGTGCCTGGAGTGTGTGGGGAGGGCTTTACGAGCAGTACTTC
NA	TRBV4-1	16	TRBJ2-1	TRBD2	CASSRASGSRNNEQFF	TGCGCCAGCAGCAGGGCTAGCGGGAGTCGGAACAATGAGCAGTTCTTC
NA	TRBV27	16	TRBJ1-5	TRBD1	CASSSQGTGGNQPQHF	TGTGCCAGCAGTTCCCAAGGGACAGGTGGAAATCAGCCCCAGCATTTT
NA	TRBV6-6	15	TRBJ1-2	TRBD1	CASSYSGGQGGGYTF	TGTGCCAGCAGTTACTCGGGGGGACAGGGAGGTGGCTACACCTTC
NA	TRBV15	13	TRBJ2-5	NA	CATSSLTKKTQYF	TGTGCCACCAGCAGCCTCACTAAGAAGACCCAGTACTTC
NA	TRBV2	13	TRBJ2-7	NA	CASSDPRGVEQYF	TGTGCCAGCAGTGATCCCCGCGGGGTCGAGCAGTACTTC
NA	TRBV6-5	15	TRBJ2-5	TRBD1	CASRRLQGMKETQYF	TGTGCCAGCCGCCGTTTACAGGGGATGAAAGAGACCCAGTACTTC
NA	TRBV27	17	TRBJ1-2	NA	CASSPKARDIRIYGYTF	TGTGCCAGCAGTCCCAAAGCCCGGGACATAAGGATCTATGGCTACACCTTC
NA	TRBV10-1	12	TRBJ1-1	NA	CASSRGSAEAFF	TGCGCCAGCAGCCGGGGTAGCGCTGAAGCTTTCTTT
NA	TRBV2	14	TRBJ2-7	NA	CASRTRGATYEQYF	TGTGCCAGCAGAACACGGGGGGCAACCTACGAGCAGTACTTC
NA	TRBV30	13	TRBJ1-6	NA	CAWKGQPNSPLHF	TGTGCCTGGAAAGGACAGCCGAATTCACCCCTCCACTTT
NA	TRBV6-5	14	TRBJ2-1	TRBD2	CASSNRLAVNEQFF	TGTGCCAGCAGTAACAGACTAGCGGTCAATGAGCAGTTCTTC
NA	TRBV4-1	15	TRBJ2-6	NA	CASSQVSTGANVLTF	TGCGCCAGCAGCCAAGTAAGCACGGGGGCCAACGTCCTGACTTTC
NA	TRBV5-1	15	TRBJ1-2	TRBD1	CASSWNYRGIDGYTF	TGCGCCAGCAGCTGGAATTACAGGGGGATAGATGGCTACACCTTC
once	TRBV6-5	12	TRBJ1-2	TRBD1	CASRPGGSGYTF	TGTGCCAGCAGGCCAGGGGGTTCCGGCTACACCTTC
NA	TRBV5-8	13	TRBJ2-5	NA	CASDPRGKETQYF	TGTGCCAGTGATCCCCGGGGGAAAGAGACCCAGTACTTC
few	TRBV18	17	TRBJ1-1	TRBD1	CASSPPGGFMTNTEAFF	TGTGCCAGCTCACCACCAGGGGGCTTTATGACGAACACTGAAGCTTTCTTT
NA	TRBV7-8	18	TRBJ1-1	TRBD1	CASSGRAGTGGASTEAFF	TGTGCCAGCAGCGGACGTGCCGGGACAGGGGGCGCGAGCACTGAAGCTTTCTTT
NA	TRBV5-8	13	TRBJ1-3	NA	CASSTRLWNTIYF	TGTGCCAGCAGCACCCGCCTATGGAACACCATATATTTT
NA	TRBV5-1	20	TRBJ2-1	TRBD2	CASSSRRGLGAGEEANEQFF	TGCGCCAGCAGCTCCCGTAGGGGGTTAGGAGCGGGAGAGGAGGCAAATGAGCAGTTCTTC
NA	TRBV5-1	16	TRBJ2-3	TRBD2	CASSLLASGSTDTQYF	TGCGCCAGCAGCTTGCTTGCTAGCGGGAGCACAGATACGCAGTATTTT
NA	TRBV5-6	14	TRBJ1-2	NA	CASRYAGVGYGYTF	TGTGCCAGCCGTTATGCAGGGGTTGGGTATGGCTACACCTTC
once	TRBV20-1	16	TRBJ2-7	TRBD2	CSASWLAGWGSYEQYF	TGCAGTGCTAGTTGGCTAGCGGGATGGGGCTCCTACGAGCAGTACTTC
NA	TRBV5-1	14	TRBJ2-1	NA	CASSLASTSNEQFF	TGCGCCAGCAGCTTGGCGTCTACTTCTAATGAGCAGTTCTTC
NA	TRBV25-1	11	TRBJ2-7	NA	CASSRGNEQYF	TGTGCCAGCAGTAGGGGCAACGAGCAGTACTTC
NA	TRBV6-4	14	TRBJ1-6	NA	CASSELPQRSPLHF	TGTGCCAGCAGTGAATTGCCTCAGCGTTCACCCCTCCACTTT
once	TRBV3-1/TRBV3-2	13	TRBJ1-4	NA	CASSREANEKLFF	TGTGCCAGCAGCAGGGAGGCTAATGAAAAACTGTTTTTT
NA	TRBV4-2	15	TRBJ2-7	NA	CASSQEGGGSYEQYF	TGTGCCAGCAGCCAAGAGGGGGGTGGGTCCTACGAGCAGTACTTC